The next 4 T cell receptor beta chains were all read from a single sample in a study of blood T cell repertoires in COVID-19. Assay: immunoSEQ multiplex PCR; the TCRdb copy retains only in-frame clones and omits some. The data show 45,000 to 70,000 clones, around 90% seen once. What was sequenced was peripheral blood. All receptors come from a woman older than 75 with COVID-19, enrolled during active disease.

This clone was detected once. The rearrangement joins TRBV11-2 to TRBJ1-3; TRBD1 might be the D (5 bases). CDR1 is SGHAT and CDR2 is FQNNGV in the germline V gene. The CDR3 contains 13 residues. V lost 3 bases and J lost 4, with 7 bases in between. The DNA for the CDR3 is TGTGCCAGCAGCTTGACAGACGGAAACACCATATATTTT. It codes for CASSLTDGNTIYF.

The chain carries TRBV6-6 and TRBJ1-6, with 11 bases aligning to TRBD1. With V trimmed by 2 bases and J by 9 bases, 3 bases remained unmatched. The CDR3 consists of 15 residues. Germline loops: CDR1 MNHNY, CDR2 SVGAGI (reference sequence). CDR3 sequence (DNA): TGTGCCAGCAGTTACGGGACAGGGGGTGGTTCACCCCTCCACTTT. Its protein is CASSYGTGGGSPLHF.

This clone turned up a few times. The genes are TRBV9 and TRBJ2-1; 11 nucleotides align to TRBD2. Trimming took 1 base from V and 4 from J; bases not matched to a gene: 4. The length of the CDR3 is 16 residues. Per the germline V gene, CDR1 is SGDLS and CDR2 is YYNGEE. DNA for the CDR3: TGTGCCAGCAGCGTACCCGGACTAGCGGGTTACAATGAGCAGTTCTTC. Protein: CASSVPGLAGYNEQFF. Supplemented by reference TRBV9 and TRBJ2-1, the full variable domain reads DSGVTQTPKHLITATGQRVTLRCSPRSGDLSVYWYQQSLDQGLQFLIQYYNGEERAKGNILERFSAQQFPDLHSELNLSSLELGDSALYFCASSVPGLAGYNEQFFGPGTRLTVL.

V gene TRBV7-9 combines with J gene TRBJ2-2, with unresolved D. This CDR3 has 14 amino acids. With 3 bases removed from V and 0 bases from J, the gap between germline ends came to 5 bases. Germline CDR1 is SEHNR and CDR2 is FQNEAQ (reference sequence). CDR3 sequence: CASSFNTNTGELFF. CDR3 DNA sequence: TGTGCCAGCAGCTTTAATACGAACACCGGGGAGCTGTTTTTT. The full variable domain, with the rest looked up from reference TRBV7-9 and TRBJ2-2, is DTGVSQNPRHKITKRGQNVTFRCDPISEHNRLYWYRQTLGQGPEFLTYFQNEAQLEKSRLLSDRFSAERPKGSFSTLEIQRTEQGDSAMYLCASSFNTNTGELFFGEGSRLTVL.